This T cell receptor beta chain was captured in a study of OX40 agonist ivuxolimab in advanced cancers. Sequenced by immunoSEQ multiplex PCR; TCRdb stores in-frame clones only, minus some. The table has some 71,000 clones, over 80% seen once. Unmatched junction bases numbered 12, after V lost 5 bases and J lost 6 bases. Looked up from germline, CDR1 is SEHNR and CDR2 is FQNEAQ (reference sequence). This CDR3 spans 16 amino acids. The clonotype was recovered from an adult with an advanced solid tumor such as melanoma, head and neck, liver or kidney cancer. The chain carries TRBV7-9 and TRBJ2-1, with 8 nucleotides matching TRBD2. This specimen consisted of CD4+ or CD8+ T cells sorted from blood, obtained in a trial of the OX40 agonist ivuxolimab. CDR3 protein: CASSPREGLTSNEQFF. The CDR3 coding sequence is TGTGCCAGCAGCCCCCGGGAGGGCCTTACGTCCAATGAGCAGTTCTTC.